The 14 T cell receptor beta chains given below trace back to one sample, sequenced in a study of Graves' ophthalmopathy and Graves' hyperthyroidism. Amplification targeted the TCR beta CDR3 regions, with RNA transcripts as the source material. Investigators did first-round RT-PCR with HTBI primers, then second-round multiplex PCR. TCRdb independently ran MiXCR on the multiplex PCR reads; one entry per CDR3 protein. The data hold around 1,000,000 distinct CDR3 sequences, with 35% to 45% observed a single time. The sequenced sample consisted of peripheral blood or thyroid tissue (not recorded which). The receptors derive from an adult man with Graves' hyperthyroidism.

This chain connects TRBV5-1 to TRBJ2-6; TRBD1 might be the D (5 bases). Between the trimmed V and J ends, which lost 2 bases and 3 bases, there was a span of 12 bases. This CDR3 has 16 amino acids. The germline CDR1 and CDR2 sequences are SGHRS and YFSETQ. The CDR3 DNA is TGCGCCAGCAGCTTTAAAGGGGCACATGGGGCCAACGTCCTGACTTTC. This sequence encodes CASSFKGAHGANVLTF.

This chain links TRBV11-1 with TRBJ2-5, with D maybe TRBD1 (6 bases). In germline, CDR1 is SGHAT, CDR2 FQDESV (reference sequence). CDR3 length: 15 residues. The germline V and J ends were trimmed by 5 bases and 2 bases, with 15 bases remaining between them. CDR3 loop: CASSMRGGLQETQYF. As DNA, the CDR3 is TGTGCCAGCAGCATGAGAGGGGGATTACAAGAGACCCAGTACTTC.

This clonotype was found many times. The chain links TRBV7-2 to TRBJ1-5, with D possibly matching TRBD1 (5 bases). Trimming stripped 5 bases from V and 0 bases from J, with 14 bases between. Per germline, CDR1 SGHTA and CDR2 FQGNSA. The CDR3 sequence is 16 residues long. The CDR3 coding sequence is TGTGCCAGCAGCGCCGGGACGGTCTATAGCAATCAGCCCCAGCATTTT. The encoded protein is CASSAGTVYSNQPQHF.

This chain uses TRBV11-2 with TRBJ2-5; 8 bases align to TRBD2. With the DNA end fitting TRBJ2-1 better, the J assignment may be wrong. The CDR3 is made up of 15 amino acids. Germline CDR1 is SGHAT and CDR2 is FQNNGV. CDR3 sequence reads: CASSNLFGGDGGQFF. CDR3 sequence (DNA): TGTGCCAGCAGCAATTTATTCGGGGGGGATGGAGGCCAGTTCTTC.

The gene calls are TRBV4-1 and TRBJ1-4; no clear D gene. V gave up 4 bases and J gave up 5 bases, with 11 bases separating them. Germline V CDR1 and CDR2: MGHRA, YSYEKL. The CDR3 length is 14 residues. CDR3 bases: TGCGCCAGCAGCCTGGAGCAGGACAATGAAAAACTGTTTTTT. Its translation: CASSLEQDNEKLFF.

The rearrangement joins TRBV28 to TRBJ1-1; no reliable D call. The CDR3 consists of 15 residues. Germline V gene lookup returns CDR1 MDHEN and CDR2 SYDVKM. Between the trimmed V and J ends, which lost 2 bases and 3 bases, there was a span of 13 bases. The CDR3 protein is CASSLEVTPYTEAFF. For the CDR3, the DNA is TGTGCCAGCAGTTTAGAGGTCACTCCGTACACTGAAGCTTTCTTT.

J is TRBJ1-2 and V is TRBV20-1, with TRBD1 matching over 12 bases. The trim removed 0 bases at V and 6 bases at J, leaving 8 bases unmatched. This CDR3 is 16 amino acids long. Germline V gene lookup returns CDR1 DFQATT and CDR2 SNEGSKA (reference sequence). This CDR3 reads CSARDPGTGGRHGYTF. As DNA, the CDR3 is TGCAGTGCTAGAGATCCGGGGACAGGGGGCAGGCATGGCTACACCTTC.

The CDR3 DNA reads as TGTGCCAGCAGCCGAGATCAACAGGACCAAGAGACCCAGTACTTC. It yields the protein CASSRDQQDQETQYF. The chain employs TRBV7-2 and TRBJ2-5, with D possibly TRBD1 on 5 matching bases. V dropped 5 bases and J dropped 0 bases, with 13 bases sitting between them. From germline, CDR1 is SGHTA and CDR2 FQGNSA. This CDR3 is 15 amino acids long.

This clonotype turned up a few times. This chain connects TRBV4-3 to TRBJ1-4; 9 nucleotides match TRBD1. Germline CDR1 reads LGHNA; CDR2 reads YSLEER. Trimming removed 0 bases from V and 7 bases from J; junction bases left unmatched: 6. This CDR3 region has 16 residues. Here the CDR3 reads CASSQDRDRVLEKLFF. The CDR3 bases are TGCGCCAGCAGCCAAGATCGGGACAGGGTTCTTGAAAAACTGTTTTTT.

This clonotype was counted many times. The chain employs TRBV5-1 and TRBJ2-2, with 8 bases lining up with TRBD2. The germline gives CDR1 SGHRS, CDR2 YFSETQ. The J segment lost 2 bases and the V segment lost 7 bases, leaving 1 base of the junction unmatched. The CDR3 has 13 residues. The CDR3 is CASGTSNTGELFF. Written as DNA, the CDR3 is TGCGCCAGCGGGACTAGTAACACCGGGGAGCTGTTTTTT. The full variable domain, with the rest looked up from reference TRBV5-1 and TRBJ2-2, is KAGVTQTPRYLIKTRGQQVTLSCSPISGHRSVSWYQQTPGQGLQFLFEYFSETQRNKGNFPGRFSGRQFSNSRSEMNVSTLELGDSALYLCASGTSNTGELFFGEGSRLTVL.

The chain is built from TRBV7-2 and TRBJ1-4; 8 bases match TRBD1. Trimming removed 4 bases from V and 13 bases from J; junction bases left unmatched: 2. This CDR3 region has 11 residues. Germline values: CDR1 SGHTA, CDR2 FQGNSA. CDR3 nucleotide sequence: TGTGCCAGCAGCTCGGACAGGGCACTGTTTTTT. Translation: CASSSDRALFF.

This clonotype was found many times. This chain uses TRBV20-1 with TRBJ2-5, with 7 bases fitting TRBD1. J lost 5 bases, V lost 0 bases, and 9 bases had no gene match. The CDR3 has 15 residues. From germline, CDR1 is DFQATT and CDR2 SNEGSKA (reference sequence). The CDR3 region has the DNA TGCAGTGCTAGAGAACACCTAGACAGGGTTGAGACCCAGTACTTC. Amino acid sequence: CSAREHLDRVETQYF.

The sample holds many counts of this clonotype. The chain couples TRBV19 to TRBJ1-5; TRBD1 is a possible D gene (5 bases). This CDR3 region has 15 residues. The germline V gene encodes CDR1 LNHDA and CDR2 SQIVND (reference sequence). The V gene lost 6 bases and the J gene lost 3 bases, with 15 bases spanning the gap. This chain's CDR3 is CASSKEDIYNQPQHF. DNA of the CDR3: TGTGCCAGTAGCAAGGAGGACATCTACAATCAGCCCCAGCATTTT. The variable domain in full, completed from reference TRBV19 and TRBJ1-5, reads DGGITQSPKYLFRKEGQNVTLSCEQNLNHDAMYWYRQDPGQGLRLIYYSQIVNDFQKGDIAEGYSVSREKKESFPLTVTSAQKNPTAFYLCASSKEDIYNQPQHFGDGTRLSIL.

The CDR3 protein is CASRLQAGGRTGELFF. The DNA for the CDR3 is TGTGCCAGCAGATTACAAGCGGGGGGGCGAACCGGGGAGCTGTTTTTT. The gene calls are TRBV12-3 or TRBV12-4 and TRBJ2-2, with 10 bases fitting TRBD2. V dropped 6 bases and J dropped 5; count of bases not matched to a gene: 9. The CDR3 contains 16 residues.